The next 8 T cell receptor beta chains were all read from a single sample in a study of T cell responses to AZD1222 COVID-19 vaccine. Profiling relied on immunoSEQ multiplex PCR, and the TCRdb table lists in-frame clones only, not all of them. The repertoire holds about 130,000 clones, around 90% seen once, with around 1.9% in the top ten. Material: peripheral blood, obtained 28 days after the second AZD1222 dose. Receptors were obtained from an adult who received the AZD1222 COVID-19 vaccine.

V usage is TRBV9 and J usage is TRBJ2-3; 9 bases are a match to TRBD1. V lost 0 bases and J lost 6; bases outside the gene matches: 11. The CDR3 is 17 residues long. Germline-derived CDR1 and CDR2 are SGDLS and YYNGEE. DNA of the CDR3: TGTGCCAGCAGCGTAGGGGGGACAGGGTCTGTTTGGGATACGCAGTATTTT. Translation gives CASSVGGTGSVWDTQYF.

The chain links TRBV15 to TRBJ2-7, with D maybe TRBD1 (5 bases). In germline, CDR1 is LNHNV, CDR2 YYDKDF (reference sequence). The V end was cut by 0 bases, the J end by 5 bases, with 11 bases between. This CDR3 contains 14 residues. This CDR3 reads CATSRDLGVDEQYV. Written as DNA, the CDR3 is TGTGCCACCAGCAGAGATTTAGGGGTGGACGAGCAGTACGTC.

The chain uses TRBV11-2 and TRBJ1-1, with no clear D. V was shortened by 0 bases and J by 0 bases, with 11 bases between the two germline ends. From germline, CDR1 is SGHAT and CDR2 FQNNGV. The CDR3 is 16 amino acids. The CDR3 coding sequence is TGTGCCAGCAGCTTAGATCCCAGAAGTCTGAACACTGAAGCTTTCTTT. It yields the protein CASSLDPRSLNTEAFF.

This clone was seen once. The rearrangement uses TRBV18 and TRBJ1-1; the D is unclear. Germline V CDR1 and CDR2: KGHSH, LQKENI. Trimming took off 5 bases at V and 2 bases at J, with 12 bases between the two ends. CDR3 size: 14 residues. CDR3 DNA sequence: TGTGCCAGCTCATCTGCGGGAGGTAACACTGAAGCTTTCTTT. Translating gives CASSSAGGNTEAFF. Based on the CDR3 plus reference TRBV18 and TRBJ1-1, the full variable domain is NAGVMQNPRHLVRRRGQEARLRCSPMKGHSHVYWYRQLPEEGLKFMVYLQKENIIDESGMPKERFSAEFPKEGPSILRIQQVVRGDSAAYFCASSSAGGNTEAFFGQGTRLTVV.

The chain joins TRBV11-2 to TRBJ2-1; D is perhaps TRBD2 (6 bases). This CDR3 is 16 amino acids long. The V end was cut by 6 bases, the J end by 6 bases, with 21 bases between. Germline assignment: CDR1 SGHAT and CDR2 FQNNGV. The CDR3 region is CASRWLRGRTSNEQFF. The CDR3 DNA sequence: TGTGCCAGCAGGTGGCTTCGGGGGAGGACTTCCAATGAGCAGTTCTTC. Complete variable domain (other parts from reference TRBV11-2 and TRBJ2-1): EAGVAQSPRYKIIEKRQSVAFWCNPISGHATLYWYQQILGQGPKLLIQFQNNGVVDDSQLPKDRFSAERLKGVDSTLKIQPAKLEDSAVYLCASRWLRGRTSNEQFFGPGTRLTVL.

The gene calls are TRBV4-1 and TRBJ1-1; D unclear. Trimming took off 0 bases at V and 1 base at J, with 12 bases between the two ends. CDR1 and CDR2 (germline): MGHRA, YSYEKL. This CDR3 has 16 residues. Here the CDR3 reads CASSQDRGVTNTEAFF. The CDR3 DNA reads TGCGCCAGCAGCCAAGATCGGGGAGTAACGAACACTGAAGCTTTCTTT.

The chain carries TRBV29-1 and TRBJ1-5; the D gene is possibly TRBD1 (6 bases). This CDR3 contains 14 residues. V dropped 6 bases and J dropped 0 bases, with 12 bases sitting between them. The germline V gene has CDR1 SQVTM and CDR2 ANQGSEA. The CDR3 is CSVSDSYSNQPQHF. CDR3 coding DNA: TGCAGCGTCTCGGACAGTTATAGCAATCAGCCCCAGCATTTT.

J is TRBJ1-2 and V is TRBV18; 9 bases align to TRBD1. Germline trimming cut 3 bases from V and 2 bases from J; bases unmatched to any gene: 1. CDR1 and CDR2 (germline): KGHSH, LQKENI. This CDR3 is 14 amino acids long. CDR3 sequence reads: CASSPGTGNYGYTF. CDR3 in DNA: TGTGCCAGCTCACCTGGGACAGGGAACTATGGCTACACCTTC.